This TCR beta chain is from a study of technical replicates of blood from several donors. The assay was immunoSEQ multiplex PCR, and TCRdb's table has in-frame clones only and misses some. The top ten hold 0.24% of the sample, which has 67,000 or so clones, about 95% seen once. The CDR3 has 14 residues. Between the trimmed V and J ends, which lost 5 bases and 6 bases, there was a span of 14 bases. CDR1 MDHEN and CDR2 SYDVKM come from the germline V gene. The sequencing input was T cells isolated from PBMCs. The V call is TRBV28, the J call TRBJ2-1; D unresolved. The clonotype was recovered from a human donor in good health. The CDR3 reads CASSPPPVRNEQFF. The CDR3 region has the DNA TGTGCCAGCAGTCCTCCCCCCGTTCGCAATGAGCAGTTCTTC. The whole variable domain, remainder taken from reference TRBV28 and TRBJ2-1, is DVKVTQSSRYLVKRTGEKVFLECVQDMDHENMFWYRQDPGLGLRLIYFSYDVKMKEKGDIPEGYSVSREKKERFSLILESASTNQTSMYLCASSPPPVRNEQFFGPGTRLTVL.